This T cell receptor (beta chain) comes out of a study of T cell responses to AZD1222 COVID-19 vaccine. Study-level results: In all cases, repertoires were sampled only after the peak T cell response.

Sequencing used immunoSEQ multiplex PCR; TCRdb keeps in-frame clones, though not all of them. The data contain about 150,000 clones, roughly 88% of them singletons. The CDR3 length is 16 residues. The germline V gene encodes CDR1 SGHTA and CDR2 FQGNSA. The trim removed 3 bases at V and 5 bases at J, leaving 13 bases unmatched. Concerning this clone itself: No antigen is known for it.

The clonotype originates from an adult in good health. This material consisted of peripheral blood, taken on day 0 of AZD1222 vaccination. This sequence joins TRBV7-2 and TRBJ2-7; 7 bases line up with TRBD1. CDR3 sequence (DNA): TGTGCCAGCAGCTTCCCGGCGGACAGGTGGGACAACGAGCAGTACTTC. It is translated as CASSFPADRWDNEQYF.